Listed here are 3 T cell receptor beta chains from one sample, sequenced in a study of TIL therapy for anti-PD-1-resistant metastatic lung cancer (dated by TCRdb to the early 2020s). The sample's time point label is to be understood as: pre-treatment sample, taken before nivolumab and TIL therapy. The baseline tumor samples, taken from the same resection that was used to grow TIL, were excised metastases, most often pleural nodules or supraclavicular lymph nodes. The immunoSEQ v3 hsTCRB kit was used to amplify TCR beta CDR3 regions from genomic DNA through bias-controlled multiplex PCR. TCRdb re-hosts the immuneACCESS table, in-frame sequences only. Its copies lack some clones; in the studies checked, an unresolved V gene accounts for under half of them, and the cause for the rest is not known. The sample yields approximately 12,000 clones; 58% were counted once. The ten top clones hold more than 6.5% of the sample.

The specimen was tumor tissue, collected at baseline. Source of these receptors: a person aged 25-85 years with non-small cell lung cancer.

This rearrangement joins TRBV30 to TRBJ2-7, with 8 positions matching TRBD1. The V segment lost 3 bases and the J segment 3 bases; nucleotides outside the gene matches: 7. The CDR3 contains 14 residues. Per germline, CDR1 GTSNPN and CDR2 SVGIG (reference sequence). CDR3: CAWRKGQGNYEQYF. CDR3 DNA: TGTGCCTGGAGAAAAGGACAGGGAAACTACGAGCAGTACTTC.

This sequence joins TRBV5-1 and TRBJ2-2; D not certain. Germline assignment: CDR1 SGHRS and CDR2 YFSETQ. This CDR3 contains 14 residues. V lost 4 bases, J lost 5 bases, and 12 bases lay in between. The CDR3 DNA reads TGCGCCAGCAGCGTTCAGGCATGGACCGGGGAGCTGTTTTTT. Translated, it gives CASSVQAWTGELFF.

In this sample, this clone turned up a few times. The rearrangement joins TRBV14 to TRBJ1-6; D is ambiguous. In germline, CDR1 is SGHDN, CDR2 FVKESK. Trimming left V 0 bases short and J 10 bases short, with 13 bases between. This CDR3 spans 15 amino acids. The CDR3 DNA sequence: TGTGCCAGCAGCCAAGATTTAAGTACAGCGTCACCCCTCCACTTT. Encoded protein: CASSQDLSTASPLHF. Complete variable domain (other parts from reference TRBV14 and TRBJ1-6): EAGVTQFPSHSVIEKGQTVTLRCDPISGHDNLYWYRRVMGKEIKFLLHFVKESKQDESGMPNNRFLAERTGGTYSTLKVQPAELEDSGVYFCASSQDLSTASPLHFGNGTRLTVT.